These 9 T cell receptor beta chains came from one sample sequenced in a study of T cells in Graves' hyperthyroidism and ophthalmopathy. TCR beta CDR3 regions were amplified from RNA transcripts. First-round RT-PCR with HTBI primers amplified the TCR CDR3 region. TCRdb re-called the multiplex PCR reads through MiXCR, storing one row per CDR3 protein. The table shows over 700,000 distinct CDR3 sequences, with under 45% occurring only once. Specimen: blood. These receptors were collected from a woman in her forties with Graves' hyperthyroidism.

As for this clonotype: A read error may explain this, as a much larger clone is one base away. The chain combines TRBV7-3 with TRBJ2-6; the D gene is possibly TRBD1 (5 bases). Germline V lookup: CDR1 SGHTA, CDR2 FQGTGA. The CDR3 consists of 15 residues. Here the CDR3 DNA reads TGTGCCAGCAGCCCGGACATAGCTGGGGCCAACCTCCTGACTTTC. Its translation is CASSPDIAGANLLTF.

Concerning this clonotype: This may be a read error, as it is one base from a much larger clone. The chain is built from TRBV7-2 and TRBJ2-5; D is perhaps TRBD2 (7 bases). The CDR3 has 14 residues. Germline-derived CDR1 and CDR2 are SGHTA and FQGNSA. Trimming shortened V by 6 bases and J by 6 bases, and 17 bases separated the two germline ends. CDR3 sequence (DNA): TGTGCCAGCAGGGACCTGGACGGGGGGCAGACCCAGTACTTC. This gives the protein CASRDLDGGQTQYF.

The rearrangement uses TRBV7-3 and TRBJ1-4; tentatively, D is TRBD1 (5 bases). CDR3 length: 16 residues. V was pared by 8 bases and J by 0 bases, with 16 bases between. Per germline, CDR1 SGHTA and CDR2 FQGTGA. The CDR3 region has the DNA TGTGCCAGCCGCCAACCCGGGACCTCAACTAATGAAAAACTGTTTTTT. As protein: CASRQPGTSTNEKLFF.

The V and J genes are TRBV6-6 and TRBJ2-5, with 9 positions matching TRBD2. Germline V gene lookup returns CDR1 MNHNY and CDR2 SVGAGI (reference sequence). J gave up 5 bases and V 7 bases, and 11 bases lay outside the gene matches. This CDR3 comprises 15 residues. CDR3 protein: CASNPGGRAKETQYF. The DNA for the CDR3 is TGTGCCAGCAATCCCGGCGGGAGGGCCAAGGAGACCCAGTACTTC.

Of note for this clonotype: A read error is possible here, since a much larger clone lies one base away. The chain combines TRBV20-1 with TRBJ1-1; TRBD1 is a possible D gene (5 bases). Germline assignment: CDR1 DFQATT and CDR2 SNEGSKA (reference sequence). This CDR3 region has 13 residues. The CDR3 loop reads CSASRQQNTDAFF. CDR3 bases: TGCAGTGCTAGCCGACAGCAGAACACTGACGCTTTCTTT.

V is TRBV6-5 and J is TRBJ1-6; TRBD1 matches at 11 bases. Germline values: CDR1 MNHEY, CDR2 SVGAGI. Trimming cost V 5 bases and J 10 bases; bases outside gene matches: 7. The CDR3 loop spans 15 amino acids. In DNA, the CDR3 is TGTGCCAGCAGTGCCCGGGGACAGGGGGAATCACCCCTCCACTTT. It is translated as CASSARGQGESPLHF.

This clonotype was seen only a few times. The V gene is TRBV5-1, the J gene TRBJ2-2; D may match TRBD1 or TRBD2 (5 bases each). The CDR3 covers 15 residues. V lost 0 bases to trimming and J lost 4 bases, with 10 bases between them. CDR1 and CDR2 from the germline V gene are SGHRS and YFSETQ. CDR3 bases: TGCGCCAGCAGCTTGGACTGGGGGACCACCGGGGAGCTGTTTTTT. Translation: CASSLDWGTTGELFF.

Ten or more counts support this clonotype. The genes are TRBV2 and TRBJ2-7; the D gene is possibly TRBD2 (5 bases). The V gene lost 6 bases and the J gene lost 2 bases, with 11 bases spanning the gap. This CDR3 contains 13 residues. Germline V gene sequence: CDR1 SNHLY, CDR2 FYNNEI. The CDR3, as DNA: TGTGCCAGCAGGGTGCGGGCGCCCTACGAGCAGTACTTC. The encoded protein is CASRVRAPYEQYF.

As for this clonotype: A much larger clone differs from this one at a single base, so this may be a read error. The V and J genes are TRBV15 and TRBJ2-7; D perhaps matches TRBD1 (6 bases). Germline V gives CDR1 LNHNV, CDR2 YYDKDF (reference sequence). This CDR3 is 16 amino acids long. This chain's CDR3 is CATSKRGRTASYEQCF. The DNA for the CDR3 is TGTGCCACCAGCAAGAGGGGTAGGACAGCTTCCTACGAGCAGTGCTTC.